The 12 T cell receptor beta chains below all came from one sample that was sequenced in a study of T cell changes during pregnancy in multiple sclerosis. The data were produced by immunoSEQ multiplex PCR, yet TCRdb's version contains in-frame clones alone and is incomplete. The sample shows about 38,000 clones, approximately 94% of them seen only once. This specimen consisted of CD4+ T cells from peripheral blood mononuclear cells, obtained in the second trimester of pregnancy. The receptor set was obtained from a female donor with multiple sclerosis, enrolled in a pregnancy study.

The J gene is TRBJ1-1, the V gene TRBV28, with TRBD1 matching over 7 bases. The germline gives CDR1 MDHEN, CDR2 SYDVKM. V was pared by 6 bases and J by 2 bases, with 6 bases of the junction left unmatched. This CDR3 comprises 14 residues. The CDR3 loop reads CASRLGQVNTEAFF. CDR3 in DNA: TGTGCCAGCAGATTAGGACAGGTTAACACTGAAGCTTTCTTT.

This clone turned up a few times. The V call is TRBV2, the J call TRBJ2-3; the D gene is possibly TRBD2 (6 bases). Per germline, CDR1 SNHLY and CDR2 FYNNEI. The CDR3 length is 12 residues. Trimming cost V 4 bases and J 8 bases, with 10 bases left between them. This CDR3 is CASSVRGGTQYF. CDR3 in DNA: TGTGCCAGCAGTGTGCGGGGTGGTACGCAGTATTTT.

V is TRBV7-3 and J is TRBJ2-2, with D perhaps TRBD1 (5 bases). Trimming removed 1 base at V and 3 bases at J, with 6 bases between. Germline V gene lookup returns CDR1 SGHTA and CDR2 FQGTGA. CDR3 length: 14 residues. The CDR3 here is CASSLIRDTGELFF. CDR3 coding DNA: TGTGCCAGCAGCTTAATCAGGGACACCGGGGAGCTGTTTTTT. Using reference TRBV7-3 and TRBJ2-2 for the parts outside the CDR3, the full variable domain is GAGVSQTPSNKVTEKGKYVELRCDPISGHTALYWYRQSLGQGPEFLIYFQGTGAADDSGLPNDRFFAVRPEGSVSTLKIQRTERGDSAVYLCASSLIRDTGELFFGEGSRLTVL.

This chain's CDR3 is CASRHAGGETQYF. The CDR3 DNA reads as TGTGCCAGCAGGCACGCGGGGGGGGAGACCCAGTACTTC. This chain links TRBV11-2 with TRBJ2-5, with 9 bases matching TRBD2. V was pared by 6 bases and J by 5 bases, with 4 bases of the junction left unmatched. CDR1 and CDR2 (germline): SGHAT, FQNNGV. There are 13 residues in the CDR3.

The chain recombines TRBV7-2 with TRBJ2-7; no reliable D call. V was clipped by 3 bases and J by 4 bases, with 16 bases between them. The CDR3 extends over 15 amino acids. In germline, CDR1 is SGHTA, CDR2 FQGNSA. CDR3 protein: CASSFRSGGDYEQYF. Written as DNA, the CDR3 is TGTGCCAGCAGCTTCCGTTCGGGTGGCGATTACGAGCAGTACTTC.

CDR3 sequence reads: CASSSRGPGNTIYF. CDR3 bases: TGTGCCAGCAGTTCCAGGGGGCCTGGAAACACCATATATTTT. The rearrangement links TRBV27 to TRBJ1-3; TRBD1 matches at 8 bases. V gave up 4 bases and J gave up 2 bases; unmatched junction bases: 1. Germline assignment: CDR1 MNHEY and CDR2 SMNVEV (reference sequence). This CDR3 contains 14 residues.

The CDR3 DNA follows: TGTGCCAGCACCTTCGGACAGGGGTATGCAGAGACCCAGTACTTC. It is translated as CASTFGQGYAETQYF. This sequence joins TRBV6-6 and TRBJ2-5; TRBD1 aligns across 9 bases. Losses at the gene ends were 7 bases for V and 4 bases for J; bases not matched to a gene: 10. Germline V gene lookup returns CDR1 MNHNY and CDR2 SVGAGI (reference sequence). This CDR3 is built from 15 residues.

The CDR3 DNA reads as TGTGCCAGCAGCTTCTTCGCGGGACAGGGGGCCGGGGAGCTGTTTTTT. Translation: CASSFFAGQGAGELFF. This chain uses TRBV11-2 with TRBJ2-2; 11 nucleotides align to TRBD1. From germline, CDR1 is SGHAT and CDR2 FQNNGV. V lost 3 bases and J lost 6; bases outside the gene matches: 6. This CDR3 region has 16 residues.

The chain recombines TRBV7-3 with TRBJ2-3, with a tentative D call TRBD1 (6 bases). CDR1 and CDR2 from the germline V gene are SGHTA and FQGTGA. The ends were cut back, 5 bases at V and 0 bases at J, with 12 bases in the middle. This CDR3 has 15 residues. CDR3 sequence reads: CASSPDSFSTDTQYF. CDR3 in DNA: TGTGCCAGCAGCCCGGACAGCTTTAGCACAGATACGCAGTATTTT. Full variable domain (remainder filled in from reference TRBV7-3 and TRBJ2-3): GAGVSQTPSNKVTEKGKYVELRCDPISGHTALYWYRQSLGQGPEFLIYFQGTGAADDSGLPNDRFFAVRPEGSVSTLKIQRTERGDSAVYLCASSPDSFSTDTQYFGPGTRLTVL.

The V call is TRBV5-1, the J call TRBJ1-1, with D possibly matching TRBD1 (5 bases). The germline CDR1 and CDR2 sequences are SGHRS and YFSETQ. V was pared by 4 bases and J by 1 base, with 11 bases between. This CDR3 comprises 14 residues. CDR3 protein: CASSLSQANTEAFF. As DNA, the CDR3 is TGCGCCAGCAGCCTCTCACAGGCGAACACTGAAGCTTTCTTT.

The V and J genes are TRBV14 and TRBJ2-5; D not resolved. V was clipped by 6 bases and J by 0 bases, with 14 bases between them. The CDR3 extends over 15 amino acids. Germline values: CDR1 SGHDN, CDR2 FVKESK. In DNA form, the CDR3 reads TGTGCCAGCAGTCTAACTGGTTGGTACCAAGAGACCCAGTACTTC. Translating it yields CASSLTGWYQETQYF.

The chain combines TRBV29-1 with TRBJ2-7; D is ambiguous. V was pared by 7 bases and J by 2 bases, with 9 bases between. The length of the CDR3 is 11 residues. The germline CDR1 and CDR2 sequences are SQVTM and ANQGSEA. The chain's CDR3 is CSAQNAYEQYF. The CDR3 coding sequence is TGCAGCGCCCAAAATGCCTACGAGCAGTACTTC.